Below are 11 T cell receptor beta chains sequenced from a single sample in a study of beta chain features in type 1 diabetes. Expressed TCRB transcripts were sequenced because the entire RNA isolate underwent reverse transcription. The protocol was immunoSEQ multiplex PCR, while the TCRdb copy is restricted to in-frame clones and leaves out a portion. The sample lists some 330,000 clones; approximately 11% were seen once. Sequenced input: naive CD4+ T cells from blood. Receptors originate from a woman aged 25 to 39 in good health.

In its sample, this clone was seen a few times. This chain joins TRBV6-5 and TRBJ2-1; possible D gene TRBD1, 6 bases. Germline CDR1 is MNHEY and CDR2 is SVGAGI. The CDR3 contains 13 residues. V gave up 9 bases and J gave up 6 bases, with 15 bases separating them. CDR3 coding DNA: TGTGCCAGTACAGGGCCTGTGGGCAATGAGCAGTTCTTC. This sequence encodes CASTGPVGNEQFF.

This clone was detected only a few times. The V and J genes are TRBV9 and TRBJ1-1; TRBD1 matches 8 bases. V gave up 0 bases and J gave up 6 bases; unmatched junction bases: 7. Germline V gene sequence: CDR1 SGDLS, CDR2 YYNGEE. The CDR3 length is 15 residues. The CDR3 loop is CASSVGGQGGSEAFF. CDR3 DNA: TGTGCCAGCAGCGTAGGAGGACAGGGCGGCTCTGAAGCTTTCTTT.

This sequence joins TRBV7-3 and TRBJ2-6, with D possibly TRBD2 on 5 matching bases. The CDR3 loop spans 15 amino acids. Germline CDR1 SGHTA, CDR2 FQGTGA. V was trimmed by 2 bases and J by 2 bases, leaving 7 bases between them. This CDR3 is CASSLDGAGANVLTF. CDR3 nucleotide sequence: TGTGCCAGCAGCTTAGACGGGGCTGGGGCCAACGTCCTGACTTTC.

This clone was observed a few times. The chain uses TRBV4-2 and TRBJ1-2, with D possibly TRBD1 on 6 matching bases. Trimming removed 0 bases from V and 5 bases from J, with 13 bases in between. The CDR3 runs 15 residues. From germline, CDR1 is LGHNA and CDR2 YNFKEQ. The CDR3 bases are TGTGCCAGCAGCCAAGAGGGGGGGACATCGTATGGCTACACCTTC. The encoded protein is CASSQEGGTSYGYTF.

The chain carries TRBV4-2 and TRBJ2-1; 13 nucleotides line up with TRBD2. V dropped 1 base and J dropped 0; count of bases not matched to a gene: 6. This CDR3 contains 19 residues. Germline V gene data show CDR1 as LGHNA and CDR2 as YNFKEQ. This chain's CDR3 is CASSQGVLAGGPSYNEQFF. For the CDR3, the DNA is TGTGCCAGCAGCCAAGGGGTACTAGCGGGAGGGCCCTCCTACAATGAGCAGTTCTTC.

J is TRBJ2-2 and V is TRBV5-1, with D maybe TRBD1 (5 bases). V was cut by 1 base and J by 0 bases, with 10 bases left in between. The CDR3 runs 16 residues. The germline V gene has CDR1 SGHRS and CDR2 YFSETQ. The CDR3 nucleotides read TGCGCCAGCAGCTTGACAGGAGTAGCGAACACCGGGGAGCTGTTTTTT. Translating gives CASSLTGVANTGELFF.

The genes are TRBV6-1 and TRBJ2-7, with 7 bases that match TRBD1. Germline V gene data show CDR1 as MNHNS and CDR2 as SASEGT. CDR3 size: 13 residues. J lost 12 bases, V lost 4 bases, and 12 bases had no gene match. The CDR3 reads CASSVQPRQGVYF. As DNA, the CDR3 is TGTGCCAGCAGTGTACAACCCCGACAGGGAGTGTACTTC.

This clone has only a few counts. The V gene is TRBV2, the J gene TRBJ2-7, with D maybe TRBD1 (6 bases). CDR1 and CDR2 (germline): SNHLY, FYNNEI. The CDR3 covers 14 residues. Deletions cut 5 bases from V and 3 bases from J, with 14 bases between. The CDR3 region is CASSRRQANYEQYF. The CDR3 DNA sequence: TGTGCCAGCAGTAGAAGACAGGCCAACTACGAGCAGTACTTC.

This clone occurred a few times. The chain carries TRBV25-1 and TRBJ2-1; 8 bases are shared with TRBD1. V shed 2 bases, J shed 9 bases, and the junction held 3 bases outside the gene matches. Germline values: CDR1 MGHDK, CDR2 SYGVNS. CDR3 length: 13 residues. Here the CDR3 reads CASSEPGGSEQFF. CDR3 sequence (DNA): TGTGCCAGCAGTGAACCAGGGGGCTCTGAGCAGTTCTTC.

In its sample, this clone was seen a few times. The chain carries TRBV4-1 and TRBJ2-5, with D possibly TRBD2 on 6 matching bases. Germline CDR1 MGHRA, CDR2 YSYEKL. The CDR3 has 18 amino acids. V lost 0 bases and J lost 0, with 17 bases in between. The CDR3 sequence is CASSQDPSGLADQETQYF. The DNA for the CDR3 is TGCGCCAGCAGCCAAGATCCTTCGGGGTTAGCGGACCAAGAGACCCAGTACTTC.

This clone was detected only a few times. J is TRBJ2-1 and V is TRBV9, with 15 bases aligning to TRBD2. The V gene's germline CDR1 is SGDLS and CDR2 YYNGEE. This CDR3 region has 17 residues. The trim removed 4 bases at V and 1 base at J, leaving 3 bases unmatched. CDR3: CASSQGLAGGSYNEQFF. CDR3 nucleotides: TGTGCCAGCAGCCAGGGACTAGCGGGAGGTTCCTACAATGAGCAGTTCTTC.